Below, 19 T cell receptor beta chains from the same sample are listed, as sequenced in a study of Tregs in tolerant kidney transplant recipients. Profiling relied on immunoSEQ multiplex PCR, and the TCRdb table lists in-frame clones only, not all of them. The sample records 50,000 or so clones, roughly nine tenths being singletons. Related graft donors supplied nonmyeloablative bone marrow transplants, and mixed chimerism was transient. The sample was CD8+ T cells from blood (PBMCs), taken 24 months after the transplant. Source of these receptors: a human patient who received a combined kidney and bone marrow transplant. The graft donor may have contributed some T cells.

J is TRBJ1-1 and V is TRBV5-4, with 8 bases fitting TRBD1. The CDR3 length is 14 residues. The V gene end was trimmed by 2 bases and the J gene end by 2 bases; junction bases not matched to a gene: 2. Germline CDR1 SGHNT, CDR2 YYREEE (reference sequence). Written as DNA, the CDR3 is TGTGCCAGCAGCTTCGGACAGGGAAACACTGAAGCTTTCTTT. Its translation: CASSFGQGNTEAFF.

CDR3 sequence (DNA): TGTGCCAGCAGCTTAGGACTAGCGGGAGAGAATGAGCAGTTCTTC. Encoded protein: CASSLGLAGENEQFF. This sequence joins TRBV7-6 and TRBJ2-1; 12 nucleotides agree with TRBD2. Per germline, CDR1 SGHVS and CDR2 FNYEAQ. The CDR3 contains 15 residues. Trimming removed 1 base from V and 7 bases from J; junction bases left unmatched: 2. The full variable domain, with the rest looked up from reference TRBV7-6 and TRBJ2-1, is GAGVSQSPRYKVTKRGQDVALRCDPISGHVSLYWYRQALGQGPEFLTYFNYEAQQDKSGLPNDRFSAERPEGSISTLTIQRTEQRDSAMYRCASSLGLAGENEQFFGPGTRLTVL.

This chain uses TRBV29-1 with TRBJ2-1; TRBD2 aligns across 9 bases. The V gene's germline CDR1 is SQVTM and CDR2 ANQGSEA. V was pared by 2 bases and J by 6 bases, with 5 bases of the junction left unmatched. This CDR3 region has 14 residues. The CDR3 spells CSVEQLAGLNEQFF. The CDR3 nucleotides read TGCAGCGTTGAACAGCTAGCGGGACTCAATGAGCAGTTCTTC.

This clone was found once. The rearrangement joins TRBV27 to TRBJ1-5, with a possible D match to TRBD1 (5 bases). CDR3 length: 16 residues. Trimming took off 8 bases at V and 1 base at J, with 18 bases between the two ends. The germline V gene has CDR1 MNHEY and CDR2 SMNVEV (reference sequence). The CDR3 sequence: CASRSVRGRSNQPQHF. Here the CDR3 DNA reads TGTGCCAGCCGATCAGTCCGGGGGAGGAGCAATCAGCCCCAGCATTTT.

The V and J genes are TRBV7-9 and TRBJ2-5, with D tentatively TRBD1 (6 bases). Trimming took 5 bases from V and 11 from J, leaving 15 bases between them. Germline CDR1 and CDR2: SEHNR and FQNEAQ (reference sequence). This CDR3 spans 12 amino acids. The CDR3 loop reads CASSEDSLEQYF. In nucleotides, the CDR3 is TGTGCCAGCAGCGAGGACAGTTTGGAGCAGTACTTC. The full variable domain, in which reference TRBV7-9 and TRBJ2-5 provide the parts outside the CDR3, is DTGVSQNPRHKITKRGQNVTFRCDPISEHNRLYWYRQTLGQGPEFLTYFQNEAQLEKSRLLSDRFSAERPKGSFSTLEIQRTEQGDSAMYLCASSEDSLEQYFGPGTRLLVL.

The genes are TRBV13 and TRBJ2-3, with no clear D. CDR3 length: 14 residues. V lost 0 bases and J lost 0, with 4 bases in between. From germline, CDR1 is PRHDT and CDR2 FYEKMQ (reference sequence). The CDR3 coding sequence is TGTGCCAGCAGCTTAGGCCGGAGCACAGATACGCAGTATTTT. Translating gives CASSLGRSTDTQYF.

The chain links TRBV7-6 to TRBJ2-7; 7 bases align to TRBD1. CDR1 SGHVS and CDR2 FNYEAQ come from the germline V gene. CDR3 size: 14 residues. With V trimmed by 7 bases and J by 2 bases, 8 bases remained unmatched. The CDR3 reads CASTAGTETYEQYF. The DNA of the CDR3 is TGTGCCAGCACCGCAGGGACAGAGACCTACGAGCAGTACTTC.

The rearrangement joins TRBV4-1 to TRBJ1-5; D is possibly TRBD1 (5 bases). The CDR3 is 16 amino acids. Germline V lookup: CDR1 MGHRA, CDR2 YSYEKL. Trimming stripped 5 bases from V and 1 base from J, with 15 bases between. The CDR3 here is CASSSGPNQSNQPQHF. The CDR3 bases are TGCGCCAGCAGCTCAGGGCCTAACCAGAGCAATCAGCCCCAGCATTTT.

The CDR3 loop reads CASSTGTLSGELFF. The DNA for the CDR3 is TGTGCCAGCAGCACCGGGACATTGAGCGGGGAGCTGTTTTTT. The V and J genes are TRBV11-3 and TRBJ2-2; D might be TRBD1 (6 bases). CDR3 length: 14 amino acids. The V end lost 5 bases, the J end lost 7 bases, and 14 bases lay between the germline ends. In germline, CDR1 is SGHNT, CDR2 YENEEA.

The chain joins TRBV11-2 to TRBJ1-2; D ambiguous. This CDR3 region has 14 residues. The ends were cut back, 0 bases at V and 5 bases at J, with 10 bases in the middle. The germline CDR1 and CDR2 sequences are SGHAT and FQNNGV. The DNA of the CDR3 is TGTGCCAGCAGCTTAGATGGCAGTTGGTATGGCTACACCTTC. This codes for CASSLDGSWYGYTF.

The DNA of the CDR3 is TGTGCCAGCAGCCCCGACGGGACTAACTATGGCTACACCTTC. This translates into CASSPDGTNYGYTF. The chain combines TRBV7-9 with TRBJ1-2; D remains unclear. This CDR3 has 14 residues. V was clipped by 5 bases and J by 0 bases, with 10 bases between them. Per germline, CDR1 SEHNR and CDR2 FQNEAQ (reference sequence). Supplemented by reference TRBV7-9 and TRBJ1-2, the full variable domain reads DTGVSQNPRHKITKRGQNVTFRCDPISEHNRLYWYRQTLGQGPEFLTYFQNEAQLEKSRLLSDRFSAERPKGSFSTLEIQRTEQGDSAMYLCASSPDGTNYGYTFGSGTRLTVV.

The chain carries TRBV5-1 and TRBJ2-1; 7 nucleotides agree with TRBD2. Losses at the gene ends were 5 bases for V and 1 base for J; bases not matched to a gene: 9. Germline CDR1 is SGHRS and CDR2 is YFSETQ. CDR3 length equals 16 residues. The CDR3 DNA follows: TGCGCCAGCAGTCCTGTCCCGGGGGGATCCTACAATGAGCAGTTCTTC. It codes for CASSPVPGGSYNEQFF.

This clone appeared a single time. This chain uses TRBV13 with TRBJ2-3; 7 nucleotides align to TRBD2. V shed 5 bases and J 4 bases; nucleotides not matched to a gene: 9. Germline CDR1 is PRHDT and CDR2 is FYEKMQ (reference sequence). This CDR3 comprises 15 residues. The CDR3 DNA follows: TGTGCCAGCAGCGGGCGCGGGGGTGGTGCAGATACGCAGTATTTT. Translating gives CASSGRGGGADTQYF.

V is TRBV11-3 and J is TRBJ2-1; D remains ambiguous. CDR1 and CDR2 from the germline V gene are SGHNT and YENEEA. The V end lost 4 bases, the J end lost 6 bases, and 4 bases lay between the germline ends. The CDR3 has 11 residues. CDR3 amino acids: CASSSPNEQFF. The CDR3 DNA is TGTGCCAGCAGCTCTCCCAATGAGCAGTTCTTC.

The chain combines TRBV2 with TRBJ2-7; 9 bases match TRBD1. The CDR3 has 15 residues. V dropped 7 bases and J dropped 5; count of bases not matched to a gene: 12. CDR1 is SNHLY, CDR2 FYNNEI, per germline. This CDR3 reads CASNLPDRGSHEQYF. In DNA, the CDR3 is TGTGCCAGCAACCTCCCGGACAGGGGTTCCCACGAGCAGTACTTC.

The rearrangement links TRBV4-1 to TRBJ2-7, with a weak D call TRBD1 (6 bases). This CDR3 has 15 amino acids. In germline, CDR1 is MGHRA, CDR2 YSYEKL. The V gene lost 0 bases and the J gene lost 1 base, with 10 bases spanning the gap. The CDR3 nucleotides read TGCGCCAGCAGCCAAGAAAACAGGGTTTCCTACGAGCAGTACTTC. This translates into CASSQENRVSYEQYF.

The V and J genes are TRBV19 and TRBJ2-2; 7 positions match TRBD1. The germline CDR1 and CDR2 sequences are LNHDA and SQIVND (reference sequence). Trimming at V came to 8 bases and at J to 4 bases, leaving 4 bases not matched to a gene. The CDR3 covers 13 residues. The CDR3 is CASQDRPTGELFF. In DNA, the CDR3 is TGTGCCAGTCAGGACAGGCCCACCGGGGAGCTGTTTTTT.

The rearrangement uses TRBV7-2 and TRBJ2-1, with unresolved D. V was pared by 7 bases and J by 2 bases, with 9 bases between. Germline V gene data show CDR1 as SGHTA and CDR2 as FQGNSA. The CDR3 loop spans 13 amino acids. The CDR3 protein is CASTLEAYNEQFF. The DNA of the CDR3 is TGTGCCAGCACCCTAGAGGCCTACAATGAGCAGTTCTTC.

The J gene is TRBJ1-3, the V gene TRBV7-6, with no clear D. V lost 1 base, J lost 0 bases, and 10 bases lay in between. Per germline, CDR1 SGHVS and CDR2 FNYEAQ. CDR3 size: 16 residues. CDR3 loop: CASSLGGGLSGNTIYF. CDR3 coding DNA: TGTGCCAGCAGCTTAGGCGGAGGCCTCTCTGGAAACACCATATATTTT.